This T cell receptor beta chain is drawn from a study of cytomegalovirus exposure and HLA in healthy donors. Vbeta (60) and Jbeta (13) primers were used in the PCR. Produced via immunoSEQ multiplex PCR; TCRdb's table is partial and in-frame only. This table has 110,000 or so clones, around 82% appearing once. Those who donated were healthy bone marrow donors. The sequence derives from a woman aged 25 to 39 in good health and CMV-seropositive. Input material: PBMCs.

CDR3 protein: CASSLYSSGGGTYNEQFF. In nucleotides, the CDR3 is TGTGCCAGCAGTTTATACTCGTCGGGCGGGGGGACCTACAATGAGCAGTTCTTC. This chain connects TRBV27 to TRBJ2-1; 8 bases match TRBD2. Germline V gene data show CDR1 as MNHEY and CDR2 as SMNVEV (reference sequence). With 1 base clipped from V and 2 bases from J, the junction kept 10 bases outside the gene matches. The CDR3 runs to 18 residues.